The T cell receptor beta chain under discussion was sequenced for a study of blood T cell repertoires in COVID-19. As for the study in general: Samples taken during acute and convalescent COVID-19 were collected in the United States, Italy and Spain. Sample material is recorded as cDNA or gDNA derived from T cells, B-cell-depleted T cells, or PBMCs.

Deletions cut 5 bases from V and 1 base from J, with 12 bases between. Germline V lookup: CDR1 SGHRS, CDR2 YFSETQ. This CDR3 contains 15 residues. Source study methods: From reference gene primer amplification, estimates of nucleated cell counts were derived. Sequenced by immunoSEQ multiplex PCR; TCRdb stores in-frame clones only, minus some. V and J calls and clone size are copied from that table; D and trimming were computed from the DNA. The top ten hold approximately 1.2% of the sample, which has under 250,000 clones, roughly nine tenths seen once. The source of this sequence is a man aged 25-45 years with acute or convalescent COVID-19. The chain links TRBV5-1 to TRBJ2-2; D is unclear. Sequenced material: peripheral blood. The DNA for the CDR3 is TGCGCCAGCAGTAACAGAGCCCTGAACACCGGGGAGCTGTTTTTT. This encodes CASSNRALNTGELFF.